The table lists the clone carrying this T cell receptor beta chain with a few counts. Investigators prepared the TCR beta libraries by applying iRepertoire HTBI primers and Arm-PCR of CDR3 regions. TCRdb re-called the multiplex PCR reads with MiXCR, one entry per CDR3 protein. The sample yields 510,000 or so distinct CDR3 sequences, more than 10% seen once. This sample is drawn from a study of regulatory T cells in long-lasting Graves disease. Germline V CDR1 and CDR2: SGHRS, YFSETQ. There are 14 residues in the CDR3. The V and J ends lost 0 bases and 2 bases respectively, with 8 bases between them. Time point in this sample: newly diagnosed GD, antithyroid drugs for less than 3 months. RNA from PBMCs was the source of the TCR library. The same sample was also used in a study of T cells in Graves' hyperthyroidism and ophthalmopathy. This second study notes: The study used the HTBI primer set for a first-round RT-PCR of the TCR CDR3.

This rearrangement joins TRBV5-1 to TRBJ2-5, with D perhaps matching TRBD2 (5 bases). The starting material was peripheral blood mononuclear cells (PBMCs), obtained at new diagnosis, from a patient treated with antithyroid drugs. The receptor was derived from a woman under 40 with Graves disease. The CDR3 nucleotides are TGCGCCAGCAGCTTGGAAGGGAGACAAGAGACCCAGTACTTC. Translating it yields CASSLEGRQETQYF. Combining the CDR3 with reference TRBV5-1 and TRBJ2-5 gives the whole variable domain KAGVTQTPRYLIKTRGQQVTLSCSPISGHRSVSWYQQTPGQGLQFLFEYFSETQRNKGNFPGRFSGRQFSNSRSEMNVSTLELGDSALYLCASSLEGRQETQYFGPGTRLLVL.